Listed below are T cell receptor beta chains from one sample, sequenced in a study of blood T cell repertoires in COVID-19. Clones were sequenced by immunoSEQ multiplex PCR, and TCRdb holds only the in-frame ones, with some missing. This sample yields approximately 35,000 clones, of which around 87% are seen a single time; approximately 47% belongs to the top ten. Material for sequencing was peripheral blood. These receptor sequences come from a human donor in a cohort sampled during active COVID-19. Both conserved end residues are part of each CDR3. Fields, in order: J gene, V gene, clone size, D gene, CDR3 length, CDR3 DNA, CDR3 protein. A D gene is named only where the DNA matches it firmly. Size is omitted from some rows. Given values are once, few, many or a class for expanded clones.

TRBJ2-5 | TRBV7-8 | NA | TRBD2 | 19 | TGTGCCAGCAGCTTAAGGTTTAGCGGGGGACTCCGGGGGATGGAGACCCAGTACTTC | CASSLRFSGGLRGMETQYF
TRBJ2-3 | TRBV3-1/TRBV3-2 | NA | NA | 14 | TGTGCCAGCAGCAGAAGTATCAGAACAGATACGCAGTATTTT | CASSRSIRTDTQYF
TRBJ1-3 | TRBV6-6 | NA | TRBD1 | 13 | TGTGCCAGCCGGACAGGGTCTAAAAACACCATATATTTT | CASRTGSKNTIYF
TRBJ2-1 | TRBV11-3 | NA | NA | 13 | TGTGCCAGCAGCTTAGTTGGCGGGAATGAGCAGTTCTTC | CASSLVGGNEQFF
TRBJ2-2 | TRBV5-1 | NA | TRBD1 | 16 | TGCGCCAGCAGCCCATGGACAGGGATTAGCACCGGGGAGCTGTTTTTT | CASSPWTGISTGELFF
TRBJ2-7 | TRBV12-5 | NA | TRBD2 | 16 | TGTGCTAGTGGTCACACAACTCTAGCGGCCTCCTACGAGCAGTACTTC | CASGHTTLAASYEQYF
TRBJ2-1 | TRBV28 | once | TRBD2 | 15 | TGTGCCAGCAGTTCCGGACTAGCGGGGAACAATGAGCAGTTCTTC | CASSSGLAGNNEQFF
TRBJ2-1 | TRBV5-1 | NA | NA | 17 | TGCGCCAGCATCTCTCTTGGCGGCGGCGAGACCTACAATGAGCAGTTCTTC | CASISLGGGETYNEQFF
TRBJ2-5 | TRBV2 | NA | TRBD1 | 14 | TGTGCCAGCACCCCAGGGGGCAGTTGGGAGACCCAGTACTTC | CASTPGGSWETQYF
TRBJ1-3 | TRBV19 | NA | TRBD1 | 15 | TGTGCCAGTAGCAACCGACAGGGTTCTGGAAACACCATATATTTT | CASSNRQGSGNTIYF
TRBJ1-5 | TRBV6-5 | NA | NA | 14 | TGTGCCAGCTCTCACATCCAGGGAAGCCAGCCCCAGCATTTT | CASSHIQGSQPQHF
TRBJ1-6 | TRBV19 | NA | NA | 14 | TGTGCCAGTAAAGATAGCTCCTATAATTCACCCCTCCACTTT | CASKDSSYNSPLHF
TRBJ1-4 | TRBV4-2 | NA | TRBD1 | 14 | TGTGCCAGCAGCCAGTCCGGGACAGGAGGGAAACTGTTTTTT | CASSQSGTGGKLFF
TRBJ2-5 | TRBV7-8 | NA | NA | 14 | TGTGCCAGCAGCTTAAGCGAGACCCAAGAGACCCAGTACTTC | CASSLSETQETQYF
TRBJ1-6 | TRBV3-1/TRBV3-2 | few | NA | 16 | TGTGCCAGCAGCCAAGTAGCTGGAGCAGCCGTTTCACCCCTCCACTTT | CASSQVAGAAVSPLHF
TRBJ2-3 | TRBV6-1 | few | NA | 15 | TGTGCCAGCAGTGAGGCCCCATTAGGGGTAGATACGCAGTATTTT | CASSEAPLGVDTQYF
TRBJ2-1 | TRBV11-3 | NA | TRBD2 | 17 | TGTGCCAGCAGCCGCGGGGGGGACGGGGTTTCCCACAATGAGCAGTTCTTC | CASSRGGDGVSHNEQFF
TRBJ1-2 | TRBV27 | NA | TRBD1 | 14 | TGTGCCAGCAGTCCACAGGACAGGGTGAATGGCTACACCTTC | CASSPQDRVNGYTF
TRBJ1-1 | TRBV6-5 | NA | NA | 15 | TGTGCCAGCAGTTTTCAGGGGACAATGAACACTGAAGCTTTCTTT | CASSFQGTMNTEAFF
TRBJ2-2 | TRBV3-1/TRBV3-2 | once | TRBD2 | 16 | TGTGCCAGCAGCCCTAGCGGGGGGGCTGGGGCCGGGGAGCTGTTTTTT | CASSPSGGAGAGELFF
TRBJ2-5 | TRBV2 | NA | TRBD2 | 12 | TGTGCCAGCAGGCGGGGGGGAAAGACCCAGTACTTC | CASRRGGKTQYF
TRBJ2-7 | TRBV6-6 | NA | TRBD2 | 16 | TGTGCCAGCAGTTACTGGGGCCGGGGGGGCCTCTACGAGCAGTACTTC | CASSYWGRGGLYEQYF
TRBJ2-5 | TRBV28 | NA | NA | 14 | TGTGCCAGCAGCCTACCAGGGGTTGGAAAGACCCAGTACTTC | CASSLPGVGKTQYF
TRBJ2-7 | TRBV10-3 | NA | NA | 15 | TGTGCCATCAGTGAGAGAGCCACCCCGAGTTACGAGCAGTACTTC | CAISERATPSYEQYF
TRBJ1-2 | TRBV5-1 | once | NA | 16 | TGCGCCAGCAGCGCGGGTAGCGGAGGCTCTAACTATGGCTACACCTTC | CASSAGSGGSNYGYTF
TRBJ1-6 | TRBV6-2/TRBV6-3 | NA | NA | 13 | TGTGCCAGCAACCCGAACAGTAATTCACCCCTCCACTTT | CASNPNSNSPLHF
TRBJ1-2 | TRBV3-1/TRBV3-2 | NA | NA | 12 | TGTGCCAGCAGTCGTTTAGATTATGGCTACACCTTC | CASSRLDYGYTF
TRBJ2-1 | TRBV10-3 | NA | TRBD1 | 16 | TGTGCCAGCGAGGGGGCGCGAACGACCTCCTACAATGAGCAGTTCTTC | CASEGARTTSYNEQFF
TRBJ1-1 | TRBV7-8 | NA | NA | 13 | TGTGCCAGCAGCTTATCCCGCGGTAAGGAAGCTTTCTTT | CASSLSRGKEAFF
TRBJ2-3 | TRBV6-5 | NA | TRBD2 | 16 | TGTGCCAGCAGTTCGTCGATAGCGGGAAAAACAGATACGCAGTATTTT | CASSSSIAGKTDTQYF
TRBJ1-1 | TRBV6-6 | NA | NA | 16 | TGTGCCAGCAGTTACGATTCGAGAACCATGAACACTGAAGCTTTCTTT | CASSYDSRTMNTEAFF
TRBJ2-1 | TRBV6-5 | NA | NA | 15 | TGTGCCAGCCGGGGTGCCCAAAGCTCCTACAATGAGCAGTTCTTC | CASRGAQSSYNEQFF
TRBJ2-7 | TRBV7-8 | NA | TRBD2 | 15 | TGTGCCAGCAGCACCCTAGCGGGGGGCAACTACGAGCAGTACTTC | CASSTLAGGNYEQYF
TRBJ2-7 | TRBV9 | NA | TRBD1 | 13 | TGTGCCAGCAGCGTGGCAGGGGGTATCGAGCAGTACTTC | CASSVAGGIEQYF
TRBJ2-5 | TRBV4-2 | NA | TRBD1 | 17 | TGTGCCAGCAGCCAAGCACCATCCGGGACAGGGCTGTGGACCCAGTACTTC | CASSQAPSGTGLWTQYF
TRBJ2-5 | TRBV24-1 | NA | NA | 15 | TGTGCCACCAGTGATCGGCAGGGAGGACGGGAGACCCAGTACTTC | CATSDRQGGRETQYF
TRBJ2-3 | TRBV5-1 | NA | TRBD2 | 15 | TGCGCCAGCAGCCCCGGACTAGCGGATCACAATACGCAGTATTTT | CASSPGLADHNTQYF